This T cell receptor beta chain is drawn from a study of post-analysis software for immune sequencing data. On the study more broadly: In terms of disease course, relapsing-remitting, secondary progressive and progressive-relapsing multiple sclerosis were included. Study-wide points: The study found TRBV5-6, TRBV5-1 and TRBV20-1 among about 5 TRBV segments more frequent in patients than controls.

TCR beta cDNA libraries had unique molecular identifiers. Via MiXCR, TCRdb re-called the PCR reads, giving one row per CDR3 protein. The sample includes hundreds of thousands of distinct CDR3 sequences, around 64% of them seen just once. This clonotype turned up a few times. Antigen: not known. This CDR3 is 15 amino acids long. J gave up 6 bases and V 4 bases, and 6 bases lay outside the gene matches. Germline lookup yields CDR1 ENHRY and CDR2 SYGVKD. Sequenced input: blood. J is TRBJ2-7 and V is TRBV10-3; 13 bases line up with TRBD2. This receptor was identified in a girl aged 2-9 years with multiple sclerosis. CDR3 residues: CAISVGLAGDSEQYF. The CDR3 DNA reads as TGTGCCATCAGTGTAGGACTAGCGGGAGATTCCGAGCAGTACTTC.